This T cell receptor beta chain was sequenced during a study of CD8 T cells in Susac syndrome. After extraction with the RNeasy kit, roughly 0.45 to 1 ug of the RNA was reverse transcribed using random hexamers. TCRdb re-derived calls from the immunoSEQ multiplex PCR reads in MiXCR, one entry per CDR3 protein. The top ten hold less than 0.35% of the sample, which has some 95,000 distinct CDR3 sequences, around 93% seen once. The healthy controls were matched to patients by age and sex. The CDR3 is 14 residues long. Germline V gene data show CDR1 as SEHNR and CDR2 as FQNEAQ (reference sequence). Trimming removed 1 base at V and 2 bases at J, with 9 bases between.

The chain combines TRBV7-9 with TRBJ2-7, with D tentatively TRBD2 (6 bases). The sequenced material came from CD8+ T cells from PBMCs. This TCR derives from a human donor in good health. CDR3 region: CASSLEGEAYEQYF. The CDR3 DNA follows: TGTGCCAGCAGCTTAGAAGGGGAGGCCTACGAGCAGTACTTC. Based on the CDR3 plus reference TRBV7-9 and TRBJ2-7, the full variable domain is DTGVSQNPRHKITKRGQNVTFRCDPISEHNRLYWYRQTLGQGPEFLTYFQNEAQLEKSRLLSDRFSAERPKGSFSTLEIQRTEQGDSAMYLCASSLEGEAYEQYFGPGTRLTVT.